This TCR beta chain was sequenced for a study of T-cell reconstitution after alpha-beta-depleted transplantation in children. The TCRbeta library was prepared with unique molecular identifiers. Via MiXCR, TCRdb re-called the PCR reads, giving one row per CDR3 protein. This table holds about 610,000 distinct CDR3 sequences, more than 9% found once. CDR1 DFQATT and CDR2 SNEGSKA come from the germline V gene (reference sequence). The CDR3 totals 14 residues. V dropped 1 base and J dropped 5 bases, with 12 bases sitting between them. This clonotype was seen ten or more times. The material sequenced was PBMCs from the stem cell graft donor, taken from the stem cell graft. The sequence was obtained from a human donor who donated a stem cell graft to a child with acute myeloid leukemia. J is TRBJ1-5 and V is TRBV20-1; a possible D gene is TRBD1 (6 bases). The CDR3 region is CSARGQAWDQPQHF. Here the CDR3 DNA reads TGCAGTGCTAGAGGACAGGCCTGGGATCAGCCCCAGCATTTT.